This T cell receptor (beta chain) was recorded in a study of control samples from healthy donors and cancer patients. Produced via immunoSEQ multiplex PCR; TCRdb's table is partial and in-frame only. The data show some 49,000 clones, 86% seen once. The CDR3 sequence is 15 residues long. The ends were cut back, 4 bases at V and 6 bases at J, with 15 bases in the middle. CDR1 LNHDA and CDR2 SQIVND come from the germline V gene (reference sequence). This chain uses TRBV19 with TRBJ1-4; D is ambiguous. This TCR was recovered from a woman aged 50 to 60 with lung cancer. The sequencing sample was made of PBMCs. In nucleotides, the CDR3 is TGTGCCAGTAGTAAGAGGACCCAGGAAGATGAAAAACTGTTTTTT. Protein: CASSKRTQEDEKLFF.